These 32 T cell receptor beta chains came from one sample sequenced in a study of identical twins. TCRdb re-analysed the 5' RACE reads in MiXCR, keeping a single row per CDR3 protein. Of about 690,000 distinct CDR3 sequences detected, 20% to 25% appear once; the ten largest clones hold around 4.5%. These same records also appear under a second study, on T cells expressing NK-cell markers.

The source material was PBMCs. The receptor source for this set is a woman aged 18-35 years in good health.

The chain has TRBV3-1 and TRBJ1-6, with D maybe TRBD1 (6 bases). This CDR3 comprises 14 residues. Germline CDR1 is LGHDT and CDR2 is YNNKEL (reference sequence). Trimming shortened V by 4 bases and J by 8 bases, and 12 bases separated the two germline ends. In DNA form, the CDR3 reads TGTGCCAGCAGCCCCGCTACAGGGCATTCACCCCTCCACTTT. Translation: CASSPATGHSPLHF.

The rearrangement uses TRBV5-1 and TRBJ2-3, with D tentatively TRBD1 or TRBD2 (7 bases each). Trimming left V 3 bases short and J 2 bases short, with 10 bases between. CDR1 SGHRS and CDR2 YFSETQ come from the germline V gene. CDR3 length equals 14 residues. CDR3 amino acids: CASSSGGATDTQYF. The CDR3 DNA sequence: TGCGCCAGCAGCTCAGGGGGGGCCACAGATACGCAGTATTTT.

The rearrangement links TRBV9 to TRBJ2-7; D possibly corresponds to TRBD1 (6 bases). V was shortened by 0 bases and J by 2 bases, with 12 bases between the two germline ends. Germline CDR1 is SGDLS and CDR2 is YYNGEE. This CDR3 is 15 amino acids long. CDR3 nucleotides: TGTGCCAGCAGCGTAGCGGGTCAGGGGACCTACGAGCAGTACTTC. Its protein is CASSVAGQGTYEQYF.

In its sample, this clonotype was seen a few times. The chain recombines TRBV7-9 with TRBJ2-2; TRBD1 might be the D (5 bases). Germline lookup yields CDR1 SEHNR and CDR2 FQNEAQ (reference sequence). The ends were cut back, 2 bases at V and 13 bases at J, with 11 bases in the middle. The CDR3 contains 12 residues. The chain's CDR3 is CASSLPWGGLFF. The CDR3 DNA reads TGTGCCAGCAGCTTACCGTGGGGCGGGCTGTTTTTT.

This chain links TRBV11-2 with TRBJ2-1; 8 nucleotides line up with TRBD2. J gave up 3 bases and V 2 bases, and 3 bases lay outside the gene matches. Germline CDR1 and CDR2: SGHAT and FQNNGV. The CDR3 has 15 amino acids. The CDR3 loop reads CASSLTLADYNEQFF. In DNA, the CDR3 is TGTGCCAGCAGCTTAACACTAGCGGACTACAATGAGCAGTTCTTC.

The chain combines TRBV27 with TRBJ1-1, with no clear D. This CDR3 region has 14 residues. Germline-derived CDR1 and CDR2 are MNHEY and SMNVEV (reference sequence). V was shortened by 6 bases and J by 1 base, with 12 bases between the two germline ends. The CDR3: CASRGILRNTEAFF. The CDR3 DNA sequence: TGTGCCAGCAGGGGGATCCTAAGGAACACTGAAGCTTTCTTT.

This clonotype has a handful of counts. V usage is TRBV20-1 and J usage is TRBJ2-1; 13 bases align to TRBD2. Trimming at V came to 3 bases and at J to 7 bases, leaving 6 bases not matched to a gene. Looked up from germline, CDR1 is DFQATT and CDR2 is SNEGSKA (reference sequence). CDR3 length: 15 amino acids. The CDR3 loop reads CSARPGLAGLNEQFF. CDR3 DNA sequence: TGCAGTGCTAGGCCGGGACTAGCGGGATTGAATGAGCAGTTCTTC.

This clonotype was found a few times. This chain joins TRBV6-1 and TRBJ2-1; a weak D match, TRBD2 (5 bases). V shed 6 bases and J shed 6 bases, with 15 bases lying between them. CDR1 and CDR2 from the germline V gene are MNHNS and SASEGT. The CDR3 runs to 14 residues. Written as DNA, the CDR3 is TGTGCCAGCAGGGCACGGGGAAAGTTCAATGAGCAGTTCTTC. This gives the protein CASRARGKFNEQFF.

This clonotype occurred a few times. The J gene is TRBJ2-2, the V gene TRBV6-1, with D perhaps matching TRBD2 (5 bases). Between the trimmed V and J ends, which lost 7 bases and 2 bases, there was a span of 8 bases. Germline values: CDR1 MNHNS, CDR2 SASEGT. The CDR3 contains 13 residues. The CDR3 nucleotides read TGTGCCAGCACAGAGGGCAACACCGGGGAGCTGTTTTTT. Translation: CASTEGNTGELFF.

This clonotype was observed a few times. This rearrangement joins TRBV10-3 to TRBJ2-5; D remains unclear. Germline CDR1 reads ENHRY; CDR2 reads SYGVKD. This CDR3 region has 12 residues. Trimming left V 8 bases short and J 2 bases short, with 9 bases between. This CDR3 is CAIGRQQETQYF. The CDR3 region has the DNA TGTGCCATCGGAAGGCAGCAAGAGACCCAGTACTTC.

The sample holds a few counts of this clonotype. The chain employs TRBV25-1 and TRBJ2-7; 9 nucleotides agree with TRBD2. The CDR3 sequence is 15 residues long. V was pared by 1 base and J by 2 bases, with 3 bases of the junction left unmatched. From germline, CDR1 is MGHDK and CDR2 SYGVNS. The CDR3 reads CASSEFAGGAYEQYF. In DNA, the CDR3 is TGTGCCAGCAGTGAATTCGCGGGGGGGGCCTACGAGCAGTACTTC.

In its sample, this clonotype was seen a few times. The chain uses TRBV7-7 and TRBJ2-5; 7 bases fit TRBD2. CDR1 is SSHAT, CDR2 FNYEAQ, per germline (reference sequence). The CDR3 loop spans 15 amino acids. The V gene end was trimmed by 1 base and the J gene end by 2 bases; junction bases not matched to a gene: 4. The CDR3 DNA sequence: TGTGCCAGCAGCTTAGGACTAGCAGATCAAGAGACCCAGTACTTC. Translation gives CASSLGLADQETQYF.

This clonotype was found many times. Germline is not matched at one junction end, which may reflect a read error. The chain is built from TRBV5-1 and TRBJ2-1, with a tentative D call TRBD2 (6 bases). The CDR3 is 13 residues long. CDR1 SGHRS and CDR2 YFSETQ come from the germline V gene. In DNA, the CDR3 is TGTGCCAGCAGCTTAGGGAGGAACAATGAGCAGTTCTTC. It yields the protein CASSLGRNNEQFF.

This clonotype came up a few times. The chain combines TRBV12-3 or TRBV12-4 with TRBJ2-7; D unclear. V was clipped by 3 bases and J by 5 bases, with 11 bases between them. This CDR3 is built from 13 residues. In DNA form, the CDR3 reads TGTGCCAGCAGTTTTGGGATTCCTAACGAGCAGTACTTC. This sequence encodes CASSFGIPNEQYF.

V is TRBV6-1 and J is TRBJ1-6; D gene unclear. Between the trimmed V and J ends, which lost 8 bases and 7 bases, there was a span of 15 bases. The CDR3 is made up of 14 amino acids. Germline V lookup: CDR1 MNHNS, CDR2 SASEGT. CDR3 loop: CASSGEGPNSPLHF. CDR3 nucleotides: TGTGCCAGCTCTGGGGAGGGTCCAAATTCACCCCTCCACTTT.

This clonotype came up a few times. The chain employs TRBV7-6 and TRBJ2-6; D not certain. This CDR3 has 15 amino acids. Per the germline V gene, CDR1 is SGHVS and CDR2 is FNYEAQ. V lost 1 base, J lost 0 bases, and 4 bases lay in between. The CDR3 spells CASSLVYSGANVLTF. The CDR3 DNA is TGTGCCAGCAGCTTAGTTTACTCTGGGGCCAACGTCCTGACTTTC.

The table lists this clonotype with many counts. The junction departs from the called germline gene at one end, perhaps through a read error. V and J are TRBV5-1 and TRBJ2-5, with 7 bases that match TRBD1. This CDR3 contains 14 residues. In germline, CDR1 is SGHRS, CDR2 YFSETQ. The CDR3: CASSPGTVQETQYF. The DNA for the CDR3 is TGTGCCAGCAGCCCTGGGACAGTCCAAGAGACCCAGTACTTC. Using reference TRBV5-1 and TRBJ2-5 for the parts outside the CDR3, the full variable domain is KAGVTQTPRYLIKTRGQQVTLSCSPISGHRSVSWYQQTPGQGLQFLFEYFSETQRNKGNFPGRFSGRQFSNSRSEMNVSTLELGDSALYLCASSPGTVQETQYFGPGTRLLVL.

A few counts support this clonotype. This chain connects TRBV23-1 to TRBJ2-3, with 10 bases aligning to TRBD1. TRBV23-1 is an open reading frame, and its role is uncertain. V gave up 4 bases and J gave up 4 bases; unmatched junction bases: 11. CDR3 size: 17 residues. The CDR3 loop is CASSLRDRGFRADTQYF. In DNA form, the CDR3 reads TGCGCCAGCAGTCTCCGGGACAGGGGATTTCGGGCAGATACGCAGTATTTT.

At least ten counts were recorded for this clonotype. V and J are TRBV10-3 and TRBJ2-7, with D tentatively TRBD2 (6 bases). The CDR3 totals 13 residues. V lost 6 bases and J lost 5, with 14 bases in between. Germline V lookup: CDR1 ENHRY, CDR2 SYGVKD. CDR3 residues: CAIRETGADEQYF. Written as DNA, the CDR3 is TGTGCCATCAGGGAAACGGGAGCTGACGAGCAGTACTTC.

The gene calls are TRBV7-3 and TRBJ2-2, with D perhaps TRBD1 (5 bases). CDR1 is SGHTA and CDR2 is FQGTGA in the germline V gene. The CDR3 contains 18 residues. V lost 6 bases and J lost 0, with 20 bases in between. The CDR3 sequence is CASSALIRVQANTGELFF. DNA for the CDR3: TGTGCCAGCAGTGCTCTTATCAGGGTACAAGCGAACACCGGGGAGCTGTTTTTT.

In its sample, this clonotype was seen many times. The rearrangement links TRBV5-6 to TRBJ1-1, with D unresolved. Deletions cut 0 bases from V and 0 bases from J, with 9 bases between. The CDR3 runs to 15 residues. Germline V CDR1 and CDR2: SGHDT, YYEEEE. DNA of the CDR3: TGTGCCAGCAGCTTGGTGGGGAGAATGAACACTGAAGCTTTCTTT. As protein: CASSLVGRMNTEAFF. The full variable domain, rest sourced from reference TRBV5-6 and TRBJ1-1, is DAGVTQSPTHLIKTRGQQVTLRCSPKSGHDTVSWYQQALGQGPQFIFQYYEEEERQRGNFPDRFSGHQFPNYSSELNVNALLLGDSALYLCASSLVGRMNTEAFFGQGTRLTVV.

This chain links TRBV12-3 or TRBV12-4 with TRBJ1-2; D may be TRBD1 (5 bases). Between the trimmed V and J ends, which lost 4 bases and 4 bases, there was a span of 10 bases. The CDR3 is 13 amino acids. CDR3 sequence reads: CASSSQGTYGYTF. The CDR3 DNA reads as TGTGCCAGCAGTTCCCAGGGAACCTATGGCTACACCTTC.

In this sample, this clonotype turned up a few times. Written as DNA, the CDR3 is TGTGCCAGCAGCCCCTCGCGGGCCTACGAGCAGTACTTC. Translated: CASSPSRAYEQYF. The chain joins TRBV12-3 or TRBV12-4 to TRBJ2-7; perhaps TRBD2 as D (5 bases). V was clipped by 6 bases and J by 2 bases, with 11 bases between them. This CDR3 is built from 13 residues.

V is TRBV5-1 and J is TRBJ2-1; the D is unclear. Per germline, CDR1 SGHRS and CDR2 YFSETQ. Trimming stripped 0 bases from V and 9 bases from J, with 16 bases between. CDR3 length: 15 amino acids. CDR3 sequence reads: CASSLAVGTVSEQFF. Written as DNA, the CDR3 is TGCGCCAGCAGCTTGGCCGTGGGTACAGTCAGTGAGCAGTTCTTC.

This clonotype has more than one count but fewer than ten. The chain couples TRBV27 to TRBJ2-1, with 15 bases identical to TRBD2. Trimming cost V 7 bases and J 8 bases; bases outside gene matches: 6. Germline V CDR1 and CDR2: MNHEY, SMNVEV (reference sequence). The CDR3 has 15 residues. The CDR3 sequence: CASIGTSGGWDEQFF. The CDR3 DNA reads as TGTGCCAGCATTGGGACTAGCGGGGGGTGGGATGAGCAGTTCTTC.

CDR3 DNA: TGTGCCAGCAGCTTAGCTCCGGGAGGGCCTCACGAGCAGTACTTC. As protein: CASSLAPGGPHEQYF. The chain carries TRBV7-2 and TRBJ2-7; 8 bases line up with TRBD2. The CDR3 spans 15 residues. Germline values: CDR1 SGHTA, CDR2 FQGNSA. The V segment lost 0 bases and the J segment 5 bases; nucleotides outside the gene matches: 6.

There are a few counts of this clonotype. V usage is TRBV29-1 and J usage is TRBJ2-3, with a weak D call TRBD1 (5 bases). There are 13 residues in the CDR3. Germline CDR1 SQVTM, CDR2 ANQGSEA. Trimming took off 4 bases at V and 4 bases at J, with 12 bases between the two ends. As DNA, the CDR3 is TGCAGCGTTGCGGACATTGGTCCAGATACGCAGTATTTT. Translation gives CSVADIGPDTQYF.

The chain couples TRBV2 to TRBJ2-1, with 11 bases fitting TRBD2. Germline-derived CDR1 and CDR2 are SNHLY and FYNNEI. The CDR3 length is 16 residues. J was trimmed by 9 bases and V by 8 bases; bases with no gene match: 15. The CDR3 protein is CASGERGLAALGEQFF. The DNA of the CDR3 is TGTGCCAGCGGGGAAAGGGGACTAGCGGCTCTGGGTGAGCAGTTCTTC.

The sample holds a few counts of this clonotype. The chain employs TRBV20-1 and TRBJ1-2, with a tentative D call TRBD1 (6 bases). The germline gives CDR1 DFQATT, CDR2 SNEGSKA (reference sequence). Trimming left V 3 bases short and J 4 bases short, with 9 bases between. CDR3 size: 12 residues. The CDR3 DNA reads TGCAGTGCTAGGTTCAGGGGCTATGGCTACACCTTC. Residues: CSARFRGYGYTF.

A single count supports this clonotype. This chain connects TRBV5-1 to TRBJ2-2; D not resolved. V dropped 1 base and J dropped 1 base, with 11 bases sitting between them. Germline values: CDR1 SGHRS, CDR2 YFSETQ. The CDR3 has 16 amino acids. The CDR3 DNA follows: TGCGCCAGCAGCTTGAGGTCCGATGAGAACACCGGGGAGCTGTTTTTT. Translated, it gives CASSLRSDENTGELFF. The variable domain in full, completed from reference TRBV5-1 and TRBJ2-2, reads KAGVTQTPRYLIKTRGQQVTLSCSPISGHRSVSWYQQTPGQGLQFLFEYFSETQRNKGNFPGRFSGRQFSNSRSEMNVSTLELGDSALYLCASSLRSDENTGELFFGEGSRLTVL.

This chain uses TRBV20-1 with TRBJ2-7; 9 nucleotides match TRBD1. The V gene end was trimmed by 3 bases and the J gene end by 0 bases; junction bases not matched to a gene: 6. CDR1 DFQATT and CDR2 SNEGSKA come from the germline V gene (reference sequence). There are 15 residues in the CDR3. The CDR3 coding sequence is TGCAGTGCTAGGCGCCGGGACAGGGACTCCTACGAGCAGTACTTC. This gives the protein CSARRRDRDSYEQYF.

Only a few counts were recorded for this clonotype. The chain carries TRBV9 and TRBJ2-2, with D unclear. V was clipped by 3 bases and J by 1 base, with 4 bases between them. The CDR3 runs 13 residues. CDR1 and CDR2 (germline): SGDLS, YYNGEE. The DNA for the CDR3 is TGTGCCAGCAGCGCCCTGAACACCGGGGAGCTGTTTTTT. It translates to CASSALNTGELFF.